This record looks at one T cell receptor (beta chain) sequence and its context. Its target is not known. J gave up 2 bases and V 6 bases, and 12 bases lay outside the gene matches. Per germline, CDR1 SGHVS and CDR2 FQNEAQ. This CDR3 is 17 amino acids long. This table comes from immunoSEQ multiplex PCR, and its TCRdb copy is limited to in-frame clones, with some not included. The sample has 31,000 or so clones; approximately 88% are singletons. The record originates from a study of STAT5B mutations in CD4+ large granular lymphocyte leukemia. Broader study findings: 8/27 top patient clones versus 2/35 control clones were TRBV06-family. Patient CD4-sorted repertoires looked more clonal than healthy CD4+ repertoires, even without putative leukemic clones.

This clonotype was obtained from a human donor in good health. Source material: CD4+ T cells from blood buffy coats. The V and J genes are TRBV7-8 and TRBJ2-1; 8 bases align to TRBD1. CDR3 nucleotides: TGTGCCAGCAGTTACAGGCAACCGACAGGGGCCTACAATGAGCAGTTCTTC. Protein sequence: CASSYRQPTGAYNEQFF. Filled out from reference TRBV7-8 and TRBJ2-1, the complete variable domain reads GAGVSQSPRYKVAKRGQDVALRCDPISGHVSLFWYQQALGQGPEFLTYFQNEAQLDKSGLPSDRFFAERPEGSVSTLKIQRTQQEDSAVYLCASSYRQPTGAYNEQFFGPGTRLTVL.